Listed below are T cell receptor beta chains from one sample, sequenced in a study of control samples from healthy donors and cancer patients. Generated by immunoSEQ multiplex PCR, the TCRdb table keeps only in-frame clones and is missing some. The sample yields 150,000 or so clones, approximately 94% seen once. Sequencing was performed on blood. Receptors were obtained from a man aged 40-49 years in good health. Both conserved end residues are part of each CDR3. A D gene is named only where the DNA matches it firmly. Only part of the rows carry a size: once, few, many, or a class if the clone is expanded.

>once|TRBJ1-5|15|TRBV24-1|.
CATSESTGSNQPQHF
TGTGCCACCAGTGAATCTACAGGGAGCAATCAGCCCCAGCATTTT
>once|TRBJ2-3|17|TRBV7-9|TRBD1
CASSSPWDRASTDTQYF
TGTGCCAGCAGCTCTCCTTGGGACAGGGCTAGCACAGATACGCAGTATTTT
>.|TRBJ1-5|15|TRBV6-6|.
CASTLQGTAGQPQHF
TGTGCCAGCACTCTACAGGGTACGGCGGGTCAGCCCCAGCATTTT
>.|TRBJ1-2|13|TRBV2|.
CASSEGTNYGYTF
TGTGCCAGCAGTGAGGGAACAAACTATGGCTACACCTTC
>.|TRBJ1-2|13|TRBV11-2|.
CASSLGGDYGYTF
TGTGCCAGCAGCTTAGGCGGTGACTATGGCTACACCTTC
>.|TRBJ1-2|17|TRBV11-2|.
CASSLSFNPGANYGYTF
TGTGCCAGCAGCTTATCCTTCAATCCCGGGGCTAACTATGGCTACACCTTC
>.|TRBJ1-5|18|TRBV4-1|.
CASSQVVGGPYSNQPQHF
TGCGCCAGCAGCCAAGTTGTGGGGGGCCCATATAGCAATCAGCCCCAGCATTTT
>.|TRBJ1-6|16|TRBV4-1|.
CASSQGYGTGNSPLHF
TGCGCCAGCAGCCAAGGGTATGGGACGGGCAATTCACCCCTCCACTTT
>.|TRBJ1-1|15|TRBV7-9|.
CASHSALVKNTEAFF
TGTGCCAGCCATAGCGCCTTGGTCAAGAACACTGAAGCTTTCTTT
>few|TRBJ1-6|16|TRBV25-1|TRBD1
CASSDPRTGWNSPLHF
TGTGCCAGCAGTGATCCTCGGACAGGGTGGAATTCACCCCTCCACTTT
>.|TRBJ2-1|13|TRBV7-9|.
CASSFNWRDEQFF
TGTGCCAGCAGCTTCAATTGGAGAGATGAGCAGTTCTTC
>.|TRBJ2-5|14|TRBV6-2/TRBV6-3|.
CASSRRSGEETQYF
TGTGCCAGCAGCCGTCGGTCGGGGGAGGAGACCCAGTACTTC
>.|TRBJ1-2|15|TRBV28|.
CASSLLGGSNYGYTF
TGTGCCAGCAGCCTTTTAGGAGGATCTAACTATGGCTACACCTTC
>.|TRBJ2-1|13|TRBV4-1|.
CASSPNFYNEQFF
TGCGCCAGCAGCCCTAACTTTTACAATGAGCAGTTCTTC
>.|TRBJ1-1|14|TRBV29-1|.
CSVAWGDFDTEAFF
TGCAGCGTTGCCTGGGGAGACTTTGACACTGAAGCTTTCTTT
>.|TRBJ1-2|11|TRBV9|.
CASSSSYGYTF
TGTGCCAGCAGCTCAAGTTATGGCTACACCTTC
>.|TRBJ2-1|16|TRBV4-2|TRBD2
CASSQDERQGGNEQFF
TGTGCCAGCAGCCAAGATGAGCGCCAGGGAGGGAATGAGCAGTTCTTC
>.|TRBJ1-1|15|TRBV7-9|TRBD1
CASSFETGGRAEAFF
TGTGCCAGCAGCTTTGAGACAGGGGGCCGCGCTGAAGCTTTCTTT
>.|TRBJ1-6|15|TRBV27|.
CASSFESSYNSPLHF
TGTGCCAGCAGTTTTGAGAGCTCCTATAATTCACCCCTCCACTTT
>.|TRBJ2-7|15|TRBV7-2|.
CASSLALTGRYEQYF
TGTGCCAGCAGCTTAGCTTTGACAGGAAGATACGAGCAGTACTTC
>once|TRBJ1-1|17|TRBV5-1|TRBD1
CASSWSRDRGLDTEAFF
TGCGCCAGCAGCTGGTCCCGGGACAGGGGGCTCGACACTGAAGCTTTCTTT
>.|TRBJ1-4|16|TRBV15|TRBD1
CATSRAWGQGNEKLFF
TGTGCCACCAGCAGAGCCTGGGGACAGGGCAATGAAAAACTGTTTTTT
>.|TRBJ2-3|14|TRBV9|.
CASSVGAYPDTQYF
TGTGCCAGCAGCGTAGGGGCTTACCCAGATACGCAGTATTTT
>.|TRBJ2-3|14|TRBV4-3|.
CASSQEWFTDTQYF
TGCGCCAGCAGCCAAGAATGGTTCACAGATACGCAGTATTTT